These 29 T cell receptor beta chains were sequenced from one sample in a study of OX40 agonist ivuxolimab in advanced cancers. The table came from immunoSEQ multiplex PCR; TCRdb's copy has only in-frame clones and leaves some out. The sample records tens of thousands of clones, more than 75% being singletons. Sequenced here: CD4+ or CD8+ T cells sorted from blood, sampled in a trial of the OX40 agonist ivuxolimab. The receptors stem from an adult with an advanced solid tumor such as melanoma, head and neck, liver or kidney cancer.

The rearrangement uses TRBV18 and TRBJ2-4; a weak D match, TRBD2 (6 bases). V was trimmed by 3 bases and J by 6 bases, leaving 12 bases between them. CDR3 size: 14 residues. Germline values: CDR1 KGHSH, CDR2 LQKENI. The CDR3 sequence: CASSPSSGSNIQYF. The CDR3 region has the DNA TGTGCCAGCTCACCCTCGAGCGGGTCAAACATTCAGTACTTC.

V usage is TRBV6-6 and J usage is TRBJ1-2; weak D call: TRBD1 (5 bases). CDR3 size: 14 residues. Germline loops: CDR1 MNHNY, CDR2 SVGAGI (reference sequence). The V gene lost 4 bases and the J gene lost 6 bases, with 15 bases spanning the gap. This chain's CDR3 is CASSFPGGVDGYTF. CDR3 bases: TGTGCCAGCAGTTTCCCCGGGGGAGTTGATGGCTACACCTTC.

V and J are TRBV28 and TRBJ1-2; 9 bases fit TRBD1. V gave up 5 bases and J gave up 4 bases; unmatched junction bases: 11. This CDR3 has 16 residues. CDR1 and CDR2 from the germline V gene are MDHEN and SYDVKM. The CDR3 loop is CASSASGQGHGYGYTF. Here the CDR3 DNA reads TGTGCCAGCAGTGCCTCGGGACAGGGTCATGGCTATGGCTACACCTTC.

Written as DNA, the CDR3 is TGTGCCAGCTCTCAACAAAGACAGAGTAATGAAAAACTGTTTTTT. Its protein product is CASSQQRQSNEKLFF. The V call is TRBV18, the J call TRBJ1-4, with D possibly matching TRBD1 (5 bases). Germline V gene sequence: CDR1 KGHSH, CDR2 LQKENI. Trimming took 6 bases from V and 4 from J, leaving 15 bases between them. The CDR3 has 15 residues.

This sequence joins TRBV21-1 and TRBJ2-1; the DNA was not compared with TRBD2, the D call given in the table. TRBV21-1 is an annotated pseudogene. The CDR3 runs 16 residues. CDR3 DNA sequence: TGTGCCAGCAGCACCTCGAGCGGGGGTTTCTACAATGAGCAGTTCTTC. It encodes CASSTSSGGFYNEQFF.

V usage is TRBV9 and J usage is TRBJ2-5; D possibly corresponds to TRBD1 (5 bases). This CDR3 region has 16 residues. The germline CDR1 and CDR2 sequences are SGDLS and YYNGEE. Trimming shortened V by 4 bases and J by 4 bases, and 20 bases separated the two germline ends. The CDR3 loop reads CASSPSREGARETQYF. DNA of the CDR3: TGTGCCAGCAGCCCAAGCAGGGAAGGGGCGCGAGAGACCCAGTACTTC.

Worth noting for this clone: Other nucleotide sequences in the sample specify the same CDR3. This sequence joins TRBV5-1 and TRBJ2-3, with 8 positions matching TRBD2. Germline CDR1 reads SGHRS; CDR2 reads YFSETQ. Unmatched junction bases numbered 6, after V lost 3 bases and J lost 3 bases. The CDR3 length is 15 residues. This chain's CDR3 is CASSSLGLATDTQYF. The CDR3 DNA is TGCGCCAGCAGCTCCCTCGGACTAGCAACAGATACGCAGTATTTT.

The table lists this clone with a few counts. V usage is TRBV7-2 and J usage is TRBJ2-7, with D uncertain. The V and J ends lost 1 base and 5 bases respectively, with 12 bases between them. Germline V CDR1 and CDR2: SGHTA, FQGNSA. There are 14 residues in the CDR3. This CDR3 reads CASSLGGRRNEQYF. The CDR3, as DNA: TGTGCCAGCAGCTTAGGAGGACGGCGTAACGAGCAGTACTTC.

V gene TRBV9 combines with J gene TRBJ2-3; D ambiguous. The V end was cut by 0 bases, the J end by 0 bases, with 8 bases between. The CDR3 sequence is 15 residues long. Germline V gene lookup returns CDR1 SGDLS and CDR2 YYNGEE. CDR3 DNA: TGTGCCAGCAGCGTAGCCCCCAGTAGCACAGATACGCAGTATTTT. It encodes CASSVAPSSTDTQYF.

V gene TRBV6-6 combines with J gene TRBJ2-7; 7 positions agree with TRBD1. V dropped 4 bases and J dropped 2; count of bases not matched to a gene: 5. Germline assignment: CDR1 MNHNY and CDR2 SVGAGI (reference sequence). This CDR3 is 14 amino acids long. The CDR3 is CASSSPGTAYEQYF. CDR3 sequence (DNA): TGTGCCAGCAGTTCCCCCGGGACAGCCTACGAGCAGTACTTC.

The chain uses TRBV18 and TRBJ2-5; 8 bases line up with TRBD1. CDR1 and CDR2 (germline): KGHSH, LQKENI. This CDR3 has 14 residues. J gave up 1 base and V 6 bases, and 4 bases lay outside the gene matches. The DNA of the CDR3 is TGTGCCAGCTCTTTGGGACAGGCCCAAGAGACCCAGTACTTC. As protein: CASSLGQAQETQYF.

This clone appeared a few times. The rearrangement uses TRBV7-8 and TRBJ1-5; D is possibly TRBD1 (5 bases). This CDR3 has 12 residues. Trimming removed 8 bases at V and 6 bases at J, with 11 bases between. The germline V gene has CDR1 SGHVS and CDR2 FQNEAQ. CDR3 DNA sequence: TGTGCCAGCTCGGGGGGGGGTCAGCCCCAGCATTTT. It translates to CASSGGGQPQHF.

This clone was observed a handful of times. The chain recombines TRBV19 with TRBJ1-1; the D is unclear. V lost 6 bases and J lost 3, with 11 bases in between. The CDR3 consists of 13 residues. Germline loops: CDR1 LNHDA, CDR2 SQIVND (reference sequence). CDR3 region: CASSLDWDTEAFF. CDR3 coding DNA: TGTGCCAGTAGCCTGGACTGGGACACTGAAGCTTTCTTT. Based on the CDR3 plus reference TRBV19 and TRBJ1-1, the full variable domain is DGGITQSPKYLFRKEGQNVTLSCEQNLNHDAMYWYRQDPGQGLRLIYYSQIVNDFQKGDIAEGYSVSREKKESFPLTVTSAQKNPTAFYLCASSLDWDTEAFFGQGTRLTVV.

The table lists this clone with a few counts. The CDR3 protein is CASSPRGKGTDTQYF. CDR3 nucleotides: TGCGCCAGCAGTCCACGGGGGAAGGGAACAGATACGCAGTATTTT. V gene TRBV10-1 combines with J gene TRBJ2-3; a possible D gene is TRBD2 (6 bases). The CDR3 extends over 15 amino acids. Trimming stripped 5 bases from V and 3 bases from J, with 15 bases between. CDR1 is WNHNN, CDR2 SYGVQD, per germline (reference sequence).

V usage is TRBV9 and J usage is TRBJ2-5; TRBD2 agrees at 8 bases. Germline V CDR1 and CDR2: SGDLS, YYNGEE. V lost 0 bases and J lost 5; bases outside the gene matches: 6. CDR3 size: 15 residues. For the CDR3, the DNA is TGTGCCAGCAGCGTAGCGGGAGGGAGGGTGGAGACCCAGTACTTC. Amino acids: CASSVAGGRVETQYF.

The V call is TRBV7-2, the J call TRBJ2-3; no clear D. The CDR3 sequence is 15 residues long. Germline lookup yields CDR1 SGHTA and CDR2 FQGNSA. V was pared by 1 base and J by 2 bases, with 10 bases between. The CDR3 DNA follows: TGTGCCAGCAGCTTAGTCCCCCAGCCCACAGATACGCAGTATTTT. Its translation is CASSLVPQPTDTQYF. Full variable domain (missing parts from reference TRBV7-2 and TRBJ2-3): GAGVSQSPSNKVTEKGKDVELRCDPISGHTALYWYRQSLGQGLEFLIYFQGNSAPDKSGLPSDRFSAERTGGSVSTLTIQRTQQEDSAVYLCASSLVPQPTDTQYFGPGTRLTVL.

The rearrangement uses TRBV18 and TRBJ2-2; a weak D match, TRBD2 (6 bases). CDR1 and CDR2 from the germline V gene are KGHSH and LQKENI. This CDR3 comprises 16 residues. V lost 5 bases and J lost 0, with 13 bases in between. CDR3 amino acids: CASSGLSGANTGELFF. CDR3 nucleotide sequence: TGTGCCAGCTCAGGGTTATCGGGGGCGAACACCGGGGAGCTGTTTTTT.

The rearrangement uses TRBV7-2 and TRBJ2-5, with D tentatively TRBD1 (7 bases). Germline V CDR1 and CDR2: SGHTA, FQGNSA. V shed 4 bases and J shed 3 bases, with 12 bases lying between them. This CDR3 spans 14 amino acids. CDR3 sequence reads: CASSYQGGEETQYF. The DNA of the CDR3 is TGTGCCAGCAGCTACCAGGGGGGTGAAGAGACCCAGTACTTC.

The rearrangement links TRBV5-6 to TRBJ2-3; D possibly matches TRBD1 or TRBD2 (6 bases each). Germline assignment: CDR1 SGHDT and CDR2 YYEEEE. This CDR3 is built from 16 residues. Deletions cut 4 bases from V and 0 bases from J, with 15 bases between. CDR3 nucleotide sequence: TGTGCCAGCAGCCCCCCCGGGGGCCTCAGCACAGATACGCAGTATTTT. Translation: CASSPPGGLSTDTQYF.

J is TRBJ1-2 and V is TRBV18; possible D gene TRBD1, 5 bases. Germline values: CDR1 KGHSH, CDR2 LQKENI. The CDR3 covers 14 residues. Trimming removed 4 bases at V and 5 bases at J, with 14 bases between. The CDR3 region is CASSLSETEYGYTF. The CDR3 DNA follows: TGTGCCAGCTCACTCTCCGAGACAGAGTATGGCTACACCTTC.

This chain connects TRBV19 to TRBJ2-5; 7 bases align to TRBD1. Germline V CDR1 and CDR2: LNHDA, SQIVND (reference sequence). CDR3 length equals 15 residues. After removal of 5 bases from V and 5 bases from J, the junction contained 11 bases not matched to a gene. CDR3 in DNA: TGTGCCAGTAGTGCTGGGGGACAGAACCGGGAGACCCAGTACTTC. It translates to CASSAGGQNRETQYF.

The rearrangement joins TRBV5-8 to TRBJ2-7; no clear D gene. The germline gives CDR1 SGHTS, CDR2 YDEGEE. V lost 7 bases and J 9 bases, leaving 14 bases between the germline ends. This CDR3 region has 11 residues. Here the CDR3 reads CASGPCLRQYV. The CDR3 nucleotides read TGTGCCAGCGGACCATGTTTGAGGCAGTACGTC.

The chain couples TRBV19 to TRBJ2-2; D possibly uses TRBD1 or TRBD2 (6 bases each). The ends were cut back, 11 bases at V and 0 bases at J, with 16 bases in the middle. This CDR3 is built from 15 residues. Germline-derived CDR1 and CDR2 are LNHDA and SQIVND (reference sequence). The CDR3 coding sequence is TGTGCCGGGGGCCGGAGGGGAGCGAACACCGGGGAGCTGTTTTTT. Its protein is CAGGRRGANTGELFF.

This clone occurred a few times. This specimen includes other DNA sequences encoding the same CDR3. Here the CDR3 reads CASSPTQLDSPLHF. In DNA form, the CDR3 reads TGTGCCAGCTCACCCACACAGCTCGATTCACCCCTCCACTTT. The rearrangement links TRBV18 to TRBJ1-6; D not certain. The length of the CDR3 is 14 residues. V lost 3 bases and J lost 8, with 11 bases in between. CDR1 and CDR2 from the germline V gene are KGHSH and LQKENI.

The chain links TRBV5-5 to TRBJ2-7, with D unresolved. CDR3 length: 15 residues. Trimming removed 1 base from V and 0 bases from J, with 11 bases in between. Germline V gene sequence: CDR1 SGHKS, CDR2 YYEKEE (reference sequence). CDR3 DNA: TGTGCCAGCAGCTTGCAAGGGTGGAACTCCTACGAGCAGTACTTC. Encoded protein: CASSLQGWNSYEQYF.

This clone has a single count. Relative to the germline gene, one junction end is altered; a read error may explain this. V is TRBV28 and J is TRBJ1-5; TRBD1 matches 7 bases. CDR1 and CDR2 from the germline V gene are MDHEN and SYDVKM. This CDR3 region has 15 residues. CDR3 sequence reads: CAGSPTGIRNQPQHF. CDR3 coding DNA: TGTGCCGGCAGTCCGACAGGGATCCGCAATCAGCCCCAGCATTTT.

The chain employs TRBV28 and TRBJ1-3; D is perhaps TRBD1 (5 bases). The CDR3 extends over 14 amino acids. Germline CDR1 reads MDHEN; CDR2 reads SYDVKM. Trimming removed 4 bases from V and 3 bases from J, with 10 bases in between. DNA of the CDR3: TGTGCCAGCAGTTCGGGGACTTTTGGAAACACCATATATTTT. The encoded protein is CASSSGTFGNTIYF.

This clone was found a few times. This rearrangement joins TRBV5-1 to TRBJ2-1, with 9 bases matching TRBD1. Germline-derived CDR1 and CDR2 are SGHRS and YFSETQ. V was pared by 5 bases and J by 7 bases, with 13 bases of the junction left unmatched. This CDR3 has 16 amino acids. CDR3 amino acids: CASSPGTGSGENEQFF. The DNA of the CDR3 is TGCGCCAGCAGTCCCGGGACAGGGTCGGGGGAAAATGAGCAGTTCTTC.

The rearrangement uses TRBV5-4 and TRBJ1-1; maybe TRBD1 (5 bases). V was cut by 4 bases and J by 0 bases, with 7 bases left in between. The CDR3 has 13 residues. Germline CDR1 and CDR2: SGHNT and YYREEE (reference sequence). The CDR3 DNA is TGTGCCAGCAGCCAGACAGTGAACACTGAAGCTTTCTTT. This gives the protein CASSQTVNTEAFF.